This T cell receptor (beta chain) derives from a study of human T cells and chemical hapten exposure. Study information: Upper-back patch tests with 0.01% DPC were read at 6 days.

Time point in this sample: patch test 2, 6 weeks after DPC sensitization. As for treatment: therapeutic diphenylcyclopropenone sensitization with weekly scalp DPC. General study findings and limits: Clustering by CDR3 similarity yielded significantly more large clusters from expanded TCRs than controls.

Authors' data handling: Sample-level TCR yields exhibited a median of around 90,000, with a range of about 20,000 to 700,000. TCRdb passed the RACE reads through MiXCR, listing each CDR3 protein once. TCRdb, rather than the study authors, made the V and J calls. This sample yields about 110,000 distinct CDR3 sequences, of which roughly 10% are seen a single time; more than 3% belongs to the top ten. This clonotype was recorded a few times. What it binds is not known. Sample: whole blood, taken in connection with sensitization to the hapten diphenylcyclopropenone (DPC). This sequence originates from a woman aged 40-49 years with alopecia areata. Some clones in this sample may be carry-over from other donors' samples.

CDR3 in DNA: TGTGCCAGCAGCACAGGGGGCGCGAGCTATGGCTACACCTTC. Amino acids: CASSTGGASYGYTF. The rearrangement uses TRBV12-3 or TRBV12-4 and TRBJ1-2; TRBD1 agrees at 9 bases. V was pared by 6 bases and J by 4 bases, with 6 bases of the junction left unmatched. There are 14 residues in the CDR3.